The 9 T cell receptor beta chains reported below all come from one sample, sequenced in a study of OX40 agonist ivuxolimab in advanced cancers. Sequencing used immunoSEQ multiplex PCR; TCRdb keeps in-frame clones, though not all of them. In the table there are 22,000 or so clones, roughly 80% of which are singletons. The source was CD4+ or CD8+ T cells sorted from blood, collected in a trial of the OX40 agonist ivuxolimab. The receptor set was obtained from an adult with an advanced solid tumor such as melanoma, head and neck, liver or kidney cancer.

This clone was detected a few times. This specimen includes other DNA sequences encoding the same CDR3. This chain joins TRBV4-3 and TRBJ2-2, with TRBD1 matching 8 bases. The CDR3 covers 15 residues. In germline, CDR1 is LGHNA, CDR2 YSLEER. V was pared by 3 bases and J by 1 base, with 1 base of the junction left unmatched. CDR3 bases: TGCGCCAGCAGCCAGGGGACAGGGAACACCGGGGAGCTGTTTTTT. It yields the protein CASSQGTGNTGELFF.

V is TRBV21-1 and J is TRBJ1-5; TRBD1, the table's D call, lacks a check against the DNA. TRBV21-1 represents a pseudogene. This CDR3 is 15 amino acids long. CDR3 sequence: CASSKSKGSNQPQHF. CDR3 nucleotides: TGTGCCAGCAGCAAATCGAAGGGGTCCAATCAGCCCCAGCATTTT.

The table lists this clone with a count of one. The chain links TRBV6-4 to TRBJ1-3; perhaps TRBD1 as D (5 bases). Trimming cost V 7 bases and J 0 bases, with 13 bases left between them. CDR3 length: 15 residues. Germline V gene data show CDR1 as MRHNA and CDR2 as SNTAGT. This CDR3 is CASIDGGYSGNTIYF. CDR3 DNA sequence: TGTGCCAGCATCGATGGGGGATACTCTGGAAACACCATATATTTT.

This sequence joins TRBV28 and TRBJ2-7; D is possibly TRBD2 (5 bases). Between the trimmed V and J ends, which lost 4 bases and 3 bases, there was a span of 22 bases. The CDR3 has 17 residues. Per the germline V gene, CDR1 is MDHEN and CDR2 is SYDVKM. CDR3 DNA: TGTGCCAGCAGTTCAAGAGGGCGGTACGATAGGCTCTACGAGCAGTACTTC. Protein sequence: CASSSRGRYDRLYEQYF.

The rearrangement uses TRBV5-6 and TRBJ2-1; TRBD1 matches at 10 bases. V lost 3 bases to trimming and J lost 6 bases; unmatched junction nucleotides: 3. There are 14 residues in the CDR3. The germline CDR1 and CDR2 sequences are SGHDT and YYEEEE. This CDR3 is CASSYGTGVNEQFF. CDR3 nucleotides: TGTGCCAGCAGCTACGGGACAGGGGTCAATGAGCAGTTCTTC.

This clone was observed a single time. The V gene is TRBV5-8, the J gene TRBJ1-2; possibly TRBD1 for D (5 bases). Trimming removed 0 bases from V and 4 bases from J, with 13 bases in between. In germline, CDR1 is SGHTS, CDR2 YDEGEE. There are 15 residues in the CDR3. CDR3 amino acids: CASSLVSGTGYGYTF. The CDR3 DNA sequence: TGTGCCAGCAGCTTGGTATCCGGGACCGGCTATGGCTACACCTTC.

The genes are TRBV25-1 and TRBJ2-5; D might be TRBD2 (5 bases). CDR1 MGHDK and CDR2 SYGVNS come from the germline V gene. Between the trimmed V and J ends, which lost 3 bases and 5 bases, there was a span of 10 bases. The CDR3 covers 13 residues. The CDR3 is CASSDPRRETQYF. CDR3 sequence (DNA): TGTGCCAGCAGTGATCCCCGGAGGGAGACCCAGTACTTC.

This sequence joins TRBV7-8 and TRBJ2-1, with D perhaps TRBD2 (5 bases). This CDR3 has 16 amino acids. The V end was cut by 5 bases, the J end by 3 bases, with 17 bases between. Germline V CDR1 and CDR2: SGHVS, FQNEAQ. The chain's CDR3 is CASSPWQEGVYNEQFF. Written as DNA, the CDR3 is TGTGCCAGCAGCCCGTGGCAAGAGGGAGTCTACAATGAGCAGTTCTTC.

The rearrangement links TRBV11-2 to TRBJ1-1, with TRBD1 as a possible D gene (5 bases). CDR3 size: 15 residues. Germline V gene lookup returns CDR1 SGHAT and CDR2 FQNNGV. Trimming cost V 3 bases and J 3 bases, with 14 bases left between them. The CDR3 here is CASSFQTAIDTEAFF. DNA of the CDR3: TGTGCCAGCAGCTTTCAGACAGCAATTGACACTGAAGCTTTCTTT.